The 12 T cell receptor beta chains given below trace back to one sample, sequenced in a study of T cells after yellow fever vaccination. One entry per CDR3 protein, called by TCRdb with MiXCR from the 5' RACE reads. Found here are 150,000 to 200,000 distinct CDR3 sequences, approximately 9.9% of them singletons; the top ten hold under 40%. Sequencing used CD8+ T cells sorted from PBMCs, obtained 45 days after the yellow fever booster vaccination. Source of these receptors: a man younger than 35 who received the YFV17D yellow fever vaccine.

This clonotype has at least ten counts. The chain has TRBV4-3 and TRBJ2-1; 8 positions match TRBD2. The CDR3 sequence is 15 residues long. In germline, CDR1 is LGHNA, CDR2 YSLEER. V lost 3 bases and J lost 0; bases outside the gene matches: 1. CDR3 protein: CASSQGLDSYNEQFF. The CDR3 region has the DNA TGCGCCAGCAGCCAGGGACTAGACTCCTACAATGAGCAGTTCTTC.

This clonotype came up many times. This sequence joins TRBV29-1 and TRBJ2-5; D is perhaps TRBD2 (5 bases). CDR3 length equals 13 residues. V was trimmed by 1 base and J by 5 bases, leaving 11 bases between them. In germline, CDR1 is SQVTM, CDR2 ANQGSEA. The CDR3 DNA follows: TGCAGCGTTGAAGGCGGCGGGTTGGAGACCCAGTACTTC. Translation gives CSVEGGGLETQYF.

The rearrangement uses TRBV29-1 and TRBJ2-1; unclear D gene. CDR3 length equals 13 residues. Trimming cost V 5 bases and J 0 bases, with 8 bases left between them. CDR1 is SQVTM and CDR2 is ANQGSEA in the germline V gene. As DNA, the CDR3 is TGCAGCGTTCCAGCCGGCTCCTACAATGAGCAGTTCTTC. This codes for CSVPAGSYNEQFF.

The chain is built from TRBV20-1 and TRBJ2-1, with 10 bases identical to TRBD1. CDR1 DFQATT and CDR2 SNEGSKA come from the germline V gene (reference sequence). This CDR3 contains 16 residues. V dropped 0 bases and J dropped 5; count of bases not matched to a gene: 7. The CDR3 DNA reads as TGCAGTGCTAGAGATGCTGGGACAGGGGAACACAATGAGCAGTTCTTC. Translating it yields CSARDAGTGEHNEQFF.

The genes are TRBV7-2 and TRBJ2-6; D ambiguous. From germline, CDR1 is SGHTA and CDR2 FQGNSA. The germline V and J ends were trimmed by 11 bases and 0 bases, with 11 bases remaining between them. This CDR3 comprises 14 residues. CDR3 sequence (DNA): TGTGCCGGAACGGACCTCTCTGGGGCCAACGTCCTGACTTTC. Amino acids: CAGTDLSGANVLTF.

The V gene is TRBV4-2, the J gene TRBJ2-1; 7 nucleotides agree with TRBD2. The CDR3 sequence is 13 residues long. Germline values: CDR1 LGHNA, CDR2 YNFKEQ. J lost 10 bases, V lost 1 base, and 4 bases had no gene match. The CDR3, as DNA: TGTGCCAGCAGCCAAGCTACAGCGGGGGAGCAGTTCTTC. Translated, it gives CASSQATAGEQFF.

This clonotype was seen a few times. This rearrangement joins TRBV9 to TRBJ2-3, with 9 bases aligning to TRBD2. CDR1 is SGDLS and CDR2 is YYNGEE in the germline V gene. The CDR3 covers 17 residues. The J segment lost 3 bases and the V segment lost 4 bases, leaving 12 bases of the junction unmatched. The CDR3 region is CASSPRGGAGLTDTQYF. For the CDR3, the DNA is TGTGCCAGCAGCCCGCGCGGGGGGGCGGGATTAACAGATACGCAGTATTTT.

The CDR3 loop is CSVERPGRGETQYF. Here the CDR3 DNA reads TGCAGCGTTGAACGCCCCGGGAGGGGAGAGACCCAGTACTTC. V and J are TRBV29-1 and TRBJ2-5; 8 nucleotides align to TRBD2. The CDR3 contains 14 residues. CDR1 and CDR2 (germline): SQVTM, ANQGSEA. V lost 2 bases to trimming and J lost 4 bases; unmatched junction nucleotides: 6.

The rearrangement links TRBV4-1 to TRBJ2-3, with 8 bases lining up with TRBD1. This CDR3 has 16 residues. V trimming: 7 bases; J trimming: 2 bases; junction bases outside the gene matches: 11. Germline CDR1 MGHRA, CDR2 YSYEKL. CDR3 coding DNA: TGCGCCAGCAACGAAGGCAGGGGGCTGGTCACAGATACGCAGTATTTT. Translated: CASNEGRGLVTDTQYF.

This clonotype showed up many times. The gene calls are TRBV7-9 and TRBJ2-7; D is unresolved. The V gene's germline CDR1 is SEHNR and CDR2 FQNEAQ (reference sequence). The CDR3 extends over 13 amino acids. V lost 2 bases and J 3 bases, leaving 8 bases between the germline ends. This CDR3 is CASSLSFLYEQYF. CDR3 in DNA: TGTGCCAGCAGCTTAAGCTTCCTCTACGAGCAGTACTTC.

The rearrangement joins TRBV28 to TRBJ2-5; D unclear. Between the trimmed V and J ends, which lost 3 bases and 2 bases, there was a span of 7 bases. Germline CDR1 reads MDHEN; CDR2 reads SYDVKM. The CDR3 covers 13 residues. The CDR3 DNA reads as TGTGCCAGCAGTTTCTTCAGGCAAGAGACCCAGTACTTC. It specifies CASSFFRQETQYF.

This clonotype was counted between two and nine times. V is TRBV13 and J is TRBJ2-3; 11 positions match TRBD2. The CDR3 consists of 16 residues. V shed 5 bases and J 4 bases; nucleotides not matched to a gene: 8. The germline CDR1 and CDR2 sequences are PRHDT and FYEKMQ (reference sequence). The CDR3 DNA reads TGTGCCAGCAGCCAGCGACTAGCGGGGCTTTCAGATACGCAGTATTTT. Its translation is CASSQRLAGLSDTQYF. The full variable domain, completed using reference TRBV13 and TRBJ2-3, is AAGVIQSPRHLIKEKRETATLKCYPIPRHDTVYWYQQGPGQDPQFLISFYEKMQSDKGSIPDRFSAQQFSDYHSELNMSSLELGDSALYFCASSQRLAGLSDTQYFGPGTRLTVL.